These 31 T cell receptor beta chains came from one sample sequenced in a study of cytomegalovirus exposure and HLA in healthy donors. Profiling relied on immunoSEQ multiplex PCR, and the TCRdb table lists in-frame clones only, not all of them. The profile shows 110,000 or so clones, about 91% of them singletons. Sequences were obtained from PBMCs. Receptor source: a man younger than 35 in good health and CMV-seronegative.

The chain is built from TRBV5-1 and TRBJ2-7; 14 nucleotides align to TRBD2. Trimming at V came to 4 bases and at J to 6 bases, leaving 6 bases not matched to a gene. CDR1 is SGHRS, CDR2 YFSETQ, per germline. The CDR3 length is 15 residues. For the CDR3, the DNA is TGCGCCAGCAGCCCGGGACTAGCGGGAGAGCGCGAGCAGTACTTC. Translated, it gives CASSPGLAGEREQYF.

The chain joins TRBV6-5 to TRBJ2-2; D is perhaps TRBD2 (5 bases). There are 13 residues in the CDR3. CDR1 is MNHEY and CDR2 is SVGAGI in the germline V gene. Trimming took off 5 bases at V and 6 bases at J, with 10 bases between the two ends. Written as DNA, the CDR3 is TGTGCCAGCAGTCGTGACGGGGCCGGGGAGCTGTTTTTT. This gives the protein CASSRDGAGELFF.

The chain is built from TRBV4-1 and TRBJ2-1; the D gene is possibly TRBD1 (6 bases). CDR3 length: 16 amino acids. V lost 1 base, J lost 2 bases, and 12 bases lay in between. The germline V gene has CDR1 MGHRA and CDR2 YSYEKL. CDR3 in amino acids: CASSQGGRGPYNEQFF. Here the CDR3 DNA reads TGCGCCAGCAGCCAAGGGGGCAGGGGTCCCTACAATGAGCAGTTCTTC.

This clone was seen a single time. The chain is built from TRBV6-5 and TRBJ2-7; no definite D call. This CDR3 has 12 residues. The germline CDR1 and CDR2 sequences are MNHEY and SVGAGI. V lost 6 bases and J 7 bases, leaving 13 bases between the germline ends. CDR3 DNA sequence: TGTGCCAGCAGCGCGACGGGTTTTGAGCAGTACTTC. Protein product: CASSATGFEQYF.

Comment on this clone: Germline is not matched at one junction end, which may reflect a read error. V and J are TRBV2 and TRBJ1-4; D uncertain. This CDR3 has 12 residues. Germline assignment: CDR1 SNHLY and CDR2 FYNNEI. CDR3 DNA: TGTGCCGGCAGAGCCATTAATGAAAAACTGTTTTTT. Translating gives CAGRAINEKLFF. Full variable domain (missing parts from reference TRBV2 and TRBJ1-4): EPEVTQTPSHQVTQMGQEVILRCVPISNHLYFYWYRQILGQKVEFLVSFYNNEISEKSEIFDDQFSVERPDGSNFTLKIRSTKLEDSAMYFCAGRAINEKLFFGSGTQLSVL.

The CDR3 reads CAREQGSSYNSPLHF. In nucleotides, the CDR3 is TGCGCCAGGGAACAGGGGTCCTCCTATAATTCACCCCTCCACTTT. The V call is TRBV5-1, the J call TRBJ1-6; 7 bases are a match to TRBD1. V shed 8 bases and J 0 bases; nucleotides not matched to a gene: 5. The V gene's germline CDR1 is SGHRS and CDR2 YFSETQ. The CDR3 has 15 amino acids.

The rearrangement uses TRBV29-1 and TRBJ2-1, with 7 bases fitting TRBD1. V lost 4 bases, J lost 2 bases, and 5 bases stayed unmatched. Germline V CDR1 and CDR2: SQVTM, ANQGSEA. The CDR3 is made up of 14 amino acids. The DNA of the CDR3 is TGCAGCGTTGTTGGTAGGGGGCCCTACAATGAGCAGTTCTTC. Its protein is CSVVGRGPYNEQFF.

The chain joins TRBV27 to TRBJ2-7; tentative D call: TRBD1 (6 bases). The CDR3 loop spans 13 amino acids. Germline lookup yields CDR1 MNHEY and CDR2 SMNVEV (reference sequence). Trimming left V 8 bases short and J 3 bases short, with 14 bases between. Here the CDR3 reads CASGRTANYEQYF. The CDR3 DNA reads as TGTGCCAGCGGACGGACAGCGAACTACGAGCAGTACTTC.

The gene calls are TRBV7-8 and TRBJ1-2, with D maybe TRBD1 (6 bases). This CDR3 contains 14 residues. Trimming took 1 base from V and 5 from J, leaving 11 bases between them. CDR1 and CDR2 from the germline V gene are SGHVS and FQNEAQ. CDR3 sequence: CASSLGPGVYGYTF. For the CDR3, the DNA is TGTGCCAGCAGCTTAGGGCCAGGGGTATATGGCTACACCTTC.

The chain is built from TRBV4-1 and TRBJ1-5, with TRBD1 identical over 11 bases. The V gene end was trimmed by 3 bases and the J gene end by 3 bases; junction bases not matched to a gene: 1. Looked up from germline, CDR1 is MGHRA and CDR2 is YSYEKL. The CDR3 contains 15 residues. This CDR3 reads CASSQDRGPNQPQHF. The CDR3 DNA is TGCGCCAGCAGCCAGGACAGGGGGCCCAATCAGCCCCAGCATTTT.

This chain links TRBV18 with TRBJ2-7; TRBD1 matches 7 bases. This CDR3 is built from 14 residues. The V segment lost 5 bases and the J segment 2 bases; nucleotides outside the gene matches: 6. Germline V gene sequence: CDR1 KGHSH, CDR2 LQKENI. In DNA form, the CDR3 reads TGTGCCAGCTCATCCCGGGACAGTCCCTACGAGCAGTACTTC. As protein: CASSSRDSPYEQYF.

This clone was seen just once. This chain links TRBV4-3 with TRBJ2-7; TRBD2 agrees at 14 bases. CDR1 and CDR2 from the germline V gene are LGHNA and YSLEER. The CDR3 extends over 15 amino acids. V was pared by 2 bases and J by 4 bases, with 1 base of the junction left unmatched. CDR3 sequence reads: CASSQRTSGGYEQYF. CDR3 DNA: TGCGCCAGCAGCCAACGGACTAGCGGGGGGTACGAGCAGTACTTC.

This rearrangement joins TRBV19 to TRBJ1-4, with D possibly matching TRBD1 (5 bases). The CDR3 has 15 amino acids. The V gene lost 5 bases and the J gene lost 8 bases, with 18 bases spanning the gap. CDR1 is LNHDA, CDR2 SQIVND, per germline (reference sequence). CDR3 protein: CASSPTGPVEEKLFF. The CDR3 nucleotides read TGTGCCAGTAGTCCCACAGGCCCAGTCGAGGAAAAACTGTTTTTT.

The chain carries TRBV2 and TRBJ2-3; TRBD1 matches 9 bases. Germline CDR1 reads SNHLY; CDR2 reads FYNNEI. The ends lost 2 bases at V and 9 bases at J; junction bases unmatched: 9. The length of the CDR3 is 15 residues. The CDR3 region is CASSELGQGFETQYF. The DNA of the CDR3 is TGTGCCAGCAGTGAACTCGGACAGGGGTTTGAGACGCAGTATTTT.

CDR3 nucleotide sequence: TGTGCCAGCAGCTTGCTAGACCGCACCGGGGAGCTGTTTTTT. It encodes CASSLLDRTGELFF. V is TRBV5-6 and J is TRBJ2-2; no clear D. Germline assignment: CDR1 SGHDT and CDR2 YYEEEE. V was shortened by 1 base and J by 4 bases, with 8 bases between the two germline ends. This CDR3 comprises 14 residues. The variable domain in full, completed from reference TRBV5-6 and TRBJ2-2, reads DAGVTQSPTHLIKTRGQQVTLRCSPKSGHDTVSWYQQALGQGPQFIFQYYEEEERQRGNFPDRFSGHQFPNYSSELNVNALLLGDSALYLCASSLLDRTGELFFGEGSRLTVL.

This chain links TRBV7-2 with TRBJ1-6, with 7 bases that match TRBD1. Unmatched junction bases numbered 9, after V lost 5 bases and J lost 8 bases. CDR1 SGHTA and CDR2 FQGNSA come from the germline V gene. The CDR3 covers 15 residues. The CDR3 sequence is CASSPRQGNYSPLHF. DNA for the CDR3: TGTGCCAGCAGCCCTAGACAGGGAAATTATTCACCCCTCCACTTT.

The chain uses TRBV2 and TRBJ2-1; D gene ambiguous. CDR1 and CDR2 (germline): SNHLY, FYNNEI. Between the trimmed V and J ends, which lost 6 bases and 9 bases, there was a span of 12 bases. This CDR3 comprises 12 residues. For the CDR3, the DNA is TGTGCCAGCAGGCCTGAGTCCTCTGAGCAGTTCTTC. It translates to CASRPESSEQFF. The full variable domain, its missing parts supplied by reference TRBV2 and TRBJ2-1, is EPEVTQTPSHQVTQMGQEVILRCVPISNHLYFYWYRQILGQKVEFLVSFYNNEISEKSEIFDDQFSVERPDGSNFTLKIRSTKLEDSAMYFCASRPESSEQFFGPGTRLTVL.

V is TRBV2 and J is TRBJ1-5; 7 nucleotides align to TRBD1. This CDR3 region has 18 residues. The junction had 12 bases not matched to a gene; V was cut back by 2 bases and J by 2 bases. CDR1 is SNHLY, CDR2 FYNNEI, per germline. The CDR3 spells CASSESRVVGGGNQPQHF. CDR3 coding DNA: TGTGCCAGCAGTGAATCTAGGGTGGTAGGGGGCGGCAATCAGCCCCAGCATTTT.

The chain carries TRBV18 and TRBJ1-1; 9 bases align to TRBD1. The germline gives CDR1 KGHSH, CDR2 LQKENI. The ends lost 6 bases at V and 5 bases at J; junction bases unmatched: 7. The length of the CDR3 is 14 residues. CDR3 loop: CASSQTTGGTEAFF. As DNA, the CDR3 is TGTGCCAGCTCGCAGACGACAGGGGGTACTGAAGCTTTCTTT.

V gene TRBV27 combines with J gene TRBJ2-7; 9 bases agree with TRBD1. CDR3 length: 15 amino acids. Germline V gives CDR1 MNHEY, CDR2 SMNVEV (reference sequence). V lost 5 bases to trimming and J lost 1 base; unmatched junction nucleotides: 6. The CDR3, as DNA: TGTGCCAGCAGTGCCGGGACAGGGTGGTCCTACGAGCAGTACTTC. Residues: CASSAGTGWSYEQYF.

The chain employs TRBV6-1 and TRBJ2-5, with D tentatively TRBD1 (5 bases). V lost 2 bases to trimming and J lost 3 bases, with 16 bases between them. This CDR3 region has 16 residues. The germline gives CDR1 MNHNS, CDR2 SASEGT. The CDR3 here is CASSEYIQGTKETQYF. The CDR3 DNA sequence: TGTGCCAGCAGTGAATATATTCAGGGAACAAAAGAGACCCAGTACTTC.

The chain's CDR3 is CSGRRGGYGNTIYF. CDR3 DNA sequence: TGCAGCGGCCGCCGGGGGGGCTACGGAAACACCATATATTTT. The chain recombines TRBV29-1 with TRBJ1-3, with D maybe TRBD1 (6 bases). The CDR3 length is 14 residues. Trimming took off 7 bases at V and 4 bases at J, with 17 bases between the two ends. Germline-derived CDR1 and CDR2 are SQVTM and ANQGSEA.

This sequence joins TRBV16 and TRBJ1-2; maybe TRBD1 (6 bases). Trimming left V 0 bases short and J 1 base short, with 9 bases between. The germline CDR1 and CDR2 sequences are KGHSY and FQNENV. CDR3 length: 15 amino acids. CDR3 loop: CASSQSQGNNYGYTF. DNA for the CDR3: TGTGCCAGCAGCCAATCGCAGGGGAATAACTATGGCTACACCTTC.

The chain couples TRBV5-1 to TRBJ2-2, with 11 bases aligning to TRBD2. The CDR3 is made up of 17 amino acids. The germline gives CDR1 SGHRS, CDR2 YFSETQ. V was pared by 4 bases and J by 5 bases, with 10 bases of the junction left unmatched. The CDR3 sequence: CASSPVPGLAATGELFF. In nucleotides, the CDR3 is TGCGCCAGCAGCCCGGTACCGGGACTAGCGGCGACCGGGGAGCTGTTTTTT.

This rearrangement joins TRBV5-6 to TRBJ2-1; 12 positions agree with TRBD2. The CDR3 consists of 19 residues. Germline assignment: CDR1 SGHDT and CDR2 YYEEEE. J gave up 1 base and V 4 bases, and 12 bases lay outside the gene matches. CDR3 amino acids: CASSRWTSGAFGSYNEQFF. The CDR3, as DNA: TGTGCCAGCAGCCGTTGGACTAGCGGGGCCTTTGGGTCCTACAATGAGCAGTTCTTC.

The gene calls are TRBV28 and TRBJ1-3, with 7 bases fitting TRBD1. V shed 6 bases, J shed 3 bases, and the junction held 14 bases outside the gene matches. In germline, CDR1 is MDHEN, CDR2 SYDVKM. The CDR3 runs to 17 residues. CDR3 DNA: TGTGCCAGCAGGGGTTTTTCAAAGGGGGCAGATGGAAACACCATATATTTT. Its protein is CASRGFSKGADGNTIYF.

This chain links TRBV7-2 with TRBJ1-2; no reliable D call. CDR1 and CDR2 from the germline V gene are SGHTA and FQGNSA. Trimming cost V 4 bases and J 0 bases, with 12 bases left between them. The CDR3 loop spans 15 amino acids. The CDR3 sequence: CASSSGRAANYGYTF. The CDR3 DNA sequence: TGTGCCAGCAGCTCGGGGAGGGCTGCTAACTATGGCTACACCTTC.

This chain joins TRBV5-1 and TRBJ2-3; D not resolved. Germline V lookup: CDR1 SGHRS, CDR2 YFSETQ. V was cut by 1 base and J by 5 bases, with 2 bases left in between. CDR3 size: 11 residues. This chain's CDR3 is CASSLLDTQYF. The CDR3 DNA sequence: TGCGCCAGCAGCTTGCTAGATACGCAGTATTTT.

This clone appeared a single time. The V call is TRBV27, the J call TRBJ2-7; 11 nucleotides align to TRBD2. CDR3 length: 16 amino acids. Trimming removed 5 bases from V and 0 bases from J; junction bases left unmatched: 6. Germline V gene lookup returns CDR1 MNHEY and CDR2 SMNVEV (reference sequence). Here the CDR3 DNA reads TGTGCCAGCAGTCCCGCGGGACTAGCGGCCTCCTACGAGCAGTACTTC. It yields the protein CASSPAGLAASYEQYF.

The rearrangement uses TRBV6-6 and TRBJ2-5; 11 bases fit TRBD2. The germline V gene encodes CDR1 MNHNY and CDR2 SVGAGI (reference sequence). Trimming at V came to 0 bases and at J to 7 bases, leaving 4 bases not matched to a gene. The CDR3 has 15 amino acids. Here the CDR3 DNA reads TGTGCCAGCAGTTACTCGACCGGGACTAGCGGGACCCAGTACTTC. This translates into CASSYSTGTSGTQYF.

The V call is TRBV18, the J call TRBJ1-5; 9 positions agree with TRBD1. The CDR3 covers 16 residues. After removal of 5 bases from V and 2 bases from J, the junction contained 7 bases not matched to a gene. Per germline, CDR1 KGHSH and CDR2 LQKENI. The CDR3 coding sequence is TGTGCCAGCTCATGGGACAGGGCCGGGGGCAATCAGCCCCAGCATTTT. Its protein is CASSWDRAGGNQPQHF.